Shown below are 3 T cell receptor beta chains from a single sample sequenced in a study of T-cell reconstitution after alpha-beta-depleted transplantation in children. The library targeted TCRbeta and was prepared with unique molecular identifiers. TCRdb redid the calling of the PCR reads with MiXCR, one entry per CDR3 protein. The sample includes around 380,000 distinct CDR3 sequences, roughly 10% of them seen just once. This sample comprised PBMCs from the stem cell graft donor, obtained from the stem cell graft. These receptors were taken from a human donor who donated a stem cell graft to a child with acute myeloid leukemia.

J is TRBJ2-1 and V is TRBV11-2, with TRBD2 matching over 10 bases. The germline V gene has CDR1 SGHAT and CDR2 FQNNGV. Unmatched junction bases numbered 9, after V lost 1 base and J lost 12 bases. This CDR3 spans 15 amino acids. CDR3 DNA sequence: TGTGCCAGCAGCTTAGTTACTAGCGGGACCGAGGGGCAGTTCTTC. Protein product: CASSLVTSGTEGQFF. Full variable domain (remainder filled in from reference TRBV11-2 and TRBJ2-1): EAGVAQSPRYKIIEKRQSVAFWCNPISGHATLYWYQQILGQGPKLLIQFQNNGVVDDSQLPKDRFSAERLKGVDSTLKIQPAKLEDSAVYLCASSLVTSGTEGQFFGPGTRLTVL.

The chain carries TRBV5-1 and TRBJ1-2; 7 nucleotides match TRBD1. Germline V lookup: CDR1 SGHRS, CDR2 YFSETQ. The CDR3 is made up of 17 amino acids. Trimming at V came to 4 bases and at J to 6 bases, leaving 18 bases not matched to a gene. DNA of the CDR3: TGCGCCAGCAGCATGTACGGGACAGCGGTTCCTGAAGATGGCTACACCTTC. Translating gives CASSMYGTAVPEDGYTF.

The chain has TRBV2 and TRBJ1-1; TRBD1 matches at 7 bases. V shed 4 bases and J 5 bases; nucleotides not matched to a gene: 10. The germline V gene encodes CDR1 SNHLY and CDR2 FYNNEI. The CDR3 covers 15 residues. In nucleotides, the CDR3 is TGTGCCAGCAGTGGGGGACAGTCTTTCAAGACTGAAGCTTTCTTT. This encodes CASSGGQSFKTEAFF.